The text below deals with one T cell receptor beta chain. Its antigen target is currently unknown. No base quality values were provided; no much bigger clone lies one nucleotide off. This specimen's time point label, per the study, means: week 35, safety follow-up. Each vaccine dose, consisting of 300 ug of a 20-mer mutant IDH1 peptide in Montanide, was administered subcutaneously with topical imiquimod. Across visits V03 through V10, patients got a total of eight vaccinations, given in weeks 1, 3, 5, 7, 11, 15, 19 and 23. The donors had newly diagnosed IDH1-mutant astrocytomas of WHO grade 3 or 4 that showed loss of nuclear ATRX. The samples were drawn from NOA16, a multicentre, single-arm, open-label phase I trial in Germany that tested a mutant IDH1 peptide vaccine in humans for the first time. Genomic DNA for TCRB sequencing was isolated from EDTA blood with the DNeasy Blood and Tissue Kit. Libraries were made using the immunoSEQ multiplex PCR assay. Rearranged TCR beta chain sequences were amplified with the hsTCRB Kit following the manufacturer's protocol. TCRB libraries were sequenced on an Illumina MiSeq. Turning to the authors' computational methods: Demultiplexing, trimming and gene mapping were performed with the kit vendor's proprietary platform. Here the immuneACCESS table is served through TCRdb, limited to in-frame sequences with V and J called. Missing clones are a known gap in these copies; in checked studies unresolved V genes cover under half, and the rest lacks a known reason. V and J calls and clone size come straight from that table; D and trimming were deduced from the DNA. The sample contains about 64,000 clones, about 74% of them found a single time. The ten largest clones add up to about 4.9% of the sample.

The data derive from a study of a mutant IDH1 vaccine in newly diagnosed glioma listed by TCRdb under 2021. Looking at the study overall: Vaccination was initiated 4-6 weeks after radiotherapy alone, or concurrently with temozolomide cycles in the chemotherapy-containing groups. Of the 32 patients who were treated, about 62% were male and around 40% were female, and the mean age was about 40 years. Before enrollment, patients had received standard therapy of radiotherapy alone, temozolomide alone, or radiochemotherapy with temozolomide; most received the combination. Visit V12 was the week-35 safety follow-up and visit V13 was the week-47 end of study. Peripheral blood was collected at six visits: V03 (baseline), V05, V07, V10, V12 and V13. For exploratory analyses, longitudinal TCRB deep sequencing was carried out in around 26 treated patients wherever samples were available. Here is what the overall study found, with its caveats: It was noted by the authors that analyses of patient blood samples could not be reproduced owing to sample limitations. Across multiple MHC alleles, vaccine-induced immune responses were seen in approximately 93% of patients. Selection of PBMC samples for TCRB deep sequencing was based on availability. No apparent relationship was observed between pseudoprogression and alterations in the top peripheral T cell clonotypes detected by TCRB sequencing.

Trimming removed 0 bases from V and 8 bases from J, leaving 6 bases between the germline ends. The CDR3, cysteine through phenylalanine, is 12 amino acids long. Of the read, only the CDR3 DNA is kept; its 36 bases are in frame from base 1. The germline V gene supplies CDR1 SGHRS and CDR2 YFSETQ. The V gene is TRBV5-1 and the J gene is TRBJ2-1; no D gene is confidently identified. This receptor was obtained from a man aged 45-60 years with glioma. The sample here was PBMCs, taken from a glioma patient whose treatment included an IDH1 peptide vaccine. The nucleotide sequence reads TGCGCCAGCAGCTTGGTAGTCCATGAGCAGTTCTTC. Its protein product is CASSLVVHEQFF.